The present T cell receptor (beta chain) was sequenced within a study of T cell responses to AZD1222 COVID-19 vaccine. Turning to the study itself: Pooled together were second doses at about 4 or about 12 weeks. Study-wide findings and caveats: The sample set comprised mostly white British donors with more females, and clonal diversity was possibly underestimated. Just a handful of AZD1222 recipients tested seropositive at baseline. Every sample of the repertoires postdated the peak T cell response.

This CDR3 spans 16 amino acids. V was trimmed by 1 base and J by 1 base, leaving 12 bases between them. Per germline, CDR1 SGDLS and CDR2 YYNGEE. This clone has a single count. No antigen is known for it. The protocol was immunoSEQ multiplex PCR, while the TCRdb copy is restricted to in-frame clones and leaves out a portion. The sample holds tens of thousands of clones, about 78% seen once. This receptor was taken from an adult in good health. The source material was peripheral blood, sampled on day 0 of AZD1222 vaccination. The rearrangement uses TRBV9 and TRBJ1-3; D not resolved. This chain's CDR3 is CASSVSGGPSGNTIYF. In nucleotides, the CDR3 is TGTGCCAGCAGCGTAAGTGGCGGCCCGTCTGGAAACACCATATATTTT.